Shown below are 21 T cell receptor beta chains from a single sample sequenced in a study of shared clonotypes between healthy human individuals. TCRdb's table, derived via immunoSEQ multiplex PCR, lists solely in-frame clones and lacks some. The sample holds about half a million clones, over 70% seen once. Input material: PBMCs. Receptors were obtained from a middle-aged woman in good health. Some clones in this sample may be carry-over from other donors' samples.

V gene TRBV5-1 combines with J gene TRBJ2-7, with D hard to call. From germline, CDR1 is SGHRS and CDR2 YFSETQ. The CDR3 length is 15 residues. Trimming left V 5 bases short and J 0 bases short, with 15 bases between. DNA of the CDR3: TGCGCCAGCAGTGCAGGCGATGGCGGCTCCTACGAGCAGTACTTC. It translates to CASSAGDGGSYEQYF.

This rearrangement joins TRBV4-1 to TRBJ2-1; 8 bases are shared with TRBD2. The CDR3 covers 16 residues. Looked up from germline, CDR1 is MGHRA and CDR2 is YSYEKL. The J segment lost 4 bases and the V segment lost 1 base, leaving 6 bases of the junction unmatched. The CDR3 is CASSQVPGGRYNEQFF. The CDR3 DNA reads as TGCGCCAGCAGCCAAGTTCCGGGAGGGCGGTACAATGAGCAGTTCTTC.

The genes are TRBV10-1 and TRBJ1-3, with 7 nucleotides matching TRBD1. Germline CDR1 is WNHNN and CDR2 is SYGVQD (reference sequence). The CDR3 contains 18 residues. V trimming: 8 bases; J trimming: 0 bases; junction bases outside the gene matches: 16. The CDR3 region has the DNA TGCGCCAGCCCCGGGACAGAGAAAAGCCAGGTCTCTGGAAACACCATATATTTT. Its translation is CASPGTEKSQVSGNTIYF.

On this clone: With only one base between it and a far larger clone, this is likely a read error. The chain couples TRBV11-2 to TRBJ1-5; 7 positions agree with TRBD1. The CDR3 length is 15 residues. Germline V gene sequence: CDR1 SGHAT, CDR2 FQNNGV. CDR3 sequence: CASSLDRGGNQPKHF. The DNA for the CDR3 is TGTGCCAGCAGCTTAGATCGAGGGGGCAATCAGCCCAAGCATTTT.

Concerning this clone itself: A far larger clone is off by one base, so a read error is likely. The CDR3 end shows no conserved phenylalanine or tryptophan, and so a read error is likely. The V call is TRBV5-1, the J call TRBJ2-2, with D possibly TRBD1 on 6 matching bases. CDR3 length: 16 residues. The germline V gene encodes CDR1 SGHRS and CDR2 YFSETQ. Trimming took off 0 bases at V and 4 bases at J, with 13 bases between the two ends. The CDR3 DNA follows: TGCGCCAGCAGCTTGGTAGGGCAGGGGATCACCGGGGAGCTGTTTCTT. This encodes CASSLVGQGITGELFL.

This sequence joins TRBV19 and TRBJ1-1; D unclear. The CDR3 sequence is 16 residues long. With 3 bases removed from V and 1 base from J, the gap between germline ends came to 15 bases. Germline V gene data show CDR1 as LNHDA and CDR2 as SQIVND (reference sequence). CDR3 sequence (DNA): TGTGCCAGTAGTATTTACGCCCGGCAGCCGAACACTGAAGCTTTCTTT. Translated, it gives CASSIYARQPNTEAFF.

This clone appeared a single time. The gene calls are TRBV9 and TRBJ2-3, with D tentatively TRBD2 (5 bases). Germline V CDR1 and CDR2: SGDLS, YYNGEE. This CDR3 spans 14 amino acids. Trimming pared 1 base from V and 4 bases from J, leaving 10 bases between. The CDR3 protein is CASSVSSSPDTQYF. In DNA form, the CDR3 reads TGTGCCAGCAGCGTATCTAGCAGCCCAGATACGCAGTATTTT. Supplemented by reference TRBV9 and TRBJ2-3, the full variable domain reads DSGVTQTPKHLITATGQRVTLRCSPRSGDLSVYWYQQSLDQGLQFLIQYYNGEERAKGNILERFSAQQFPDLHSELNLSSLELGDSALYFCASSVSSSPDTQYFGPGTRLTVL.

As for this clone: This could be a read error, since a much larger clone is one nucleotide away. The V and J genes are TRBV9 and TRBJ2-6, with unresolved D. Germline assignment: CDR1 SGDLS and CDR2 YYNGEE. This CDR3 region has 13 residues. V gave up 0 bases and J gave up 3 bases, with 1 base separating them. CDR3 coding DNA: TGTGCCAGCAGCGTAGATGGGGCCAACGTCCTGACTTTC. Encoded protein: CASSVDGANVLTF. The variable domain in full, with the rest retrieved from reference TRBV9 and TRBJ2-6, is DSGVTQTPKHLITATGQRVTLRCSPRSGDLSVYWYQQSLDQGLQFLIQYYNGEERAKGNILERFSAQQFPDLHSELNLSSLELGDSALYFCASSVDGANVLTFGAGSRLTVL.

Worth noting for this clone: An end of the junction does not agree with germline; a read error may underlie this. At the DNA level, this CDR3 is encoded by other sequences in the same sample as well. The chain has TRBV11-2 and TRBJ2-4, with 10 bases fitting TRBD1. CDR1 and CDR2 from the germline V gene are SGHAT and FQNNGV. The CDR3 contains 15 residues. The CDR3 sequence: CASSLPWDRGPIQYF. The CDR3 DNA reads TGTGCTAGCAGCTTACCATGGGACAGGGGACCCATTCAGTACTTC.

The chain employs TRBV2 and TRBJ2-1; 9 bases fit TRBD2. The CDR3 runs 16 residues. V lost 6 bases and J lost 2; bases outside the gene matches: 8. In germline, CDR1 is SNHLY, CDR2 FYNNEI. The CDR3 region has the DNA TGTGCCAGCAGGGGGCTTAGCGGGAGTACCTACAATGAGCAGTTCTTC. Translated, it gives CASRGLSGSTYNEQFF.

This chain connects TRBV28 to TRBJ1-3; D is unresolved. Germline lookup yields CDR1 MDHEN and CDR2 SYDVKM. The CDR3 runs to 15 residues. V lost 2 bases and J 0 bases, leaving 8 bases between the germline ends. The CDR3 sequence: CASSLTWSSGNTIYF. The CDR3 coding sequence is TGTGCCAGCAGTTTAACTTGGAGCTCTGGAAACACCATATATTTT.

The V call is TRBV2, the J call TRBJ1-1, with 11 bases aligning to TRBD1. After removal of 6 bases from V and 10 bases from J, the junction contained 4 bases not matched to a gene. This CDR3 region has 12 residues. Germline CDR1 and CDR2: SNHLY and FYNNEI. The CDR3: CASRGTGGAAFF. The CDR3, as DNA: TGTGCCAGCAGGGGGACAGGGGGTGCAGCTTTCTTT. Full variable domain (outside the CDR3, taken from reference TRBV2 and TRBJ1-1): EPEVTQTPSHQVTQMGQEVILRCVPISNHLYFYWYRQILGQKVEFLVSFYNNEISEKSEIFDDQFSVERPDGSNFTLKIRSTKLEDSAMYFCASRGTGGAAFFGQGTRLTVV.

The chain links TRBV30 to TRBJ1-1; 7 nucleotides align to TRBD1. The germline V gene has CDR1 GTSNPN and CDR2 SVGIG (reference sequence). The V gene end was trimmed by 5 bases and the J gene end by 1 base; junction bases not matched to a gene: 19. The CDR3 extends over 18 amino acids. CDR3 bases: TGTGCCTGGGGGCTGGGGGGACAGCTGAATCGGTGGAACACTGAAGCTTTCTTT. Its translation: CAWGLGGQLNRWNTEAFF.

The chain joins TRBV2 to TRBJ2-1; 7 bases fit TRBD1. CDR1 is SNHLY and CDR2 is FYNNEI in the germline V gene. The CDR3 length is 14 residues. V lost 8 bases, J lost 7 bases, and 11 bases stayed unmatched. CDR3 DNA: TGTGCCAGCCTAGAGGGACAGCTGAAAAATGAGCAGTTCTTC. The encoded protein is CASLEGQLKNEQFF. The entire variable domain, with the rest obtained from reference TRBV2 and TRBJ2-1, is as follows: EPEVTQTPSHQVTQMGQEVILRCVPISNHLYFYWYRQILGQKVEFLVSFYNNEISEKSEIFDDQFSVERPDGSNFTLKIRSTKLEDSAMYFCASLEGQLKNEQFFGPGTRLTVL.

This clone came up once. This chain uses TRBV11-2 with TRBJ1-2, with 8 nucleotides matching TRBD1. The CDR3 is 16 residues long. CDR1 is SGHAT, CDR2 FQNNGV, per germline. The V and J ends lost 5 bases and 0 bases, in that order; junction bases with no gene match: 8. In DNA form, the CDR3 reads TGTGCCAGCAGCACCAAACGGACAGGGACTAACTATGGCTACACCTTC. Encoded protein: CASSTKRTGTNYGYTF.

The table lists this clone with a few counts. V is TRBV19 and J is TRBJ1-4; 12 bases map to TRBD1. V lost 7 bases, J lost 11 bases, and 8 bases stayed unmatched. Germline V CDR1 and CDR2: LNHDA, SQIVND (reference sequence). The CDR3 spans 14 residues. DNA of the CDR3: TGTGCCAGTACAACCGGGACAGGGGGCGGGAAACTGTTTTTT. Protein product: CASTTGTGGGKLFF.

This sequence joins TRBV4-1 and TRBJ1-1, with D maybe TRBD1 (5 bases). Germline CDR1 MGHRA, CDR2 YSYEKL. There are 13 residues in the CDR3. The ends were cut back, 2 bases at V and 5 bases at J, with 9 bases in the middle. The CDR3 sequence: CASSQRRGTEAFF. CDR3 DNA sequence: TGCGCCAGCAGCCAAAGACGGGGGACTGAAGCTTTCTTT.

The sample holds a few counts of this clone. The V and J genes are TRBV28 and TRBJ2-1, with TRBD2 matching over 12 bases. Trimming cost V 4 bases and J 5 bases; bases outside gene matches: 3. The CDR3 runs to 15 residues. Looked up from germline, CDR1 is MDHEN and CDR2 is SYDVKM. DNA of the CDR3: TGTGCCAGCAGTTGGACTAGCGGGAACCACAATGAGCAGTTCTTC. Translation gives CASSWTSGNHNEQFF. The variable domain in full, with the rest retrieved from reference TRBV28 and TRBJ2-1, is DVKVTQSSRYLVKRTGEKVFLECVQDMDHENMFWYRQDPGLGLRLIYFSYDVKMKEKGDIPEGYSVSREKKERFSLILESASTNQTSMYLCASSWTSGNHNEQFFGPGTRLTVL.

The chain uses TRBV5-4 and TRBJ2-5; TRBD2 matches at 11 bases. The DNA end favors TRBJ2-7, so the J call may be wrong. The V gene's germline CDR1 is SGHNT and CDR2 YYREEE (reference sequence). The CDR3 runs 15 residues. The DNA for the CDR3 is TGTGCCAGCAGCCGCCGGACTAGCGGGCACTACGAGCAGTACTTC. Translation: CASSRRTSGHYEQYF.

This chain uses TRBV6-1 with TRBJ2-4; D is perhaps TRBD1 or TRBD2 (5 bases each). Germline-derived CDR1 and CDR2 are MNHNS and SASEGT. The CDR3 has 16 residues. V lost 2 bases and J 3 bases, leaving 14 bases between the germline ends. The CDR3 sequence is CASSESRGIGKNIQYF. The DNA of the CDR3 is TGTGCCAGCAGTGAATCGAGGGGAATAGGCAAAAACATTCAGTACTTC.

As to this clone: A read error is the likely source, as a far larger clone sits one nucleotide away. The genes are TRBV29-1 and TRBJ2-2; 11 bases are a match to TRBD1. This CDR3 is built from 14 residues. Per the germline V gene, CDR1 is SQVTM and CDR2 is ANQGSEA. CDR3 bases: TGCAGCGTCGGGACAGGGGGGAACGCCGGGGAGCTGTTTTTT. Translating it yields CSVGTGGNAGELFF.